This T cell receptor (beta chain) comes out of a study of a mutant IDH1 vaccine in newly diagnosed glioma. Study details: Vaccination began 4-6 weeks post radiotherapy alone, or with temozolomide cycles.

The germline V gene has CDR1 MRHNA and CDR2 SNTAGT. V trimming: 0 bases; J trimming: 8 bases; junction bases outside the gene matches: 7. This CDR3 is 15 amino acids long. Remarks on this clone: Its target is not known.

Method: immunoSEQ multiplex PCR; TCRdb's copy keeps in-frame clones and lacks some. This table has about 69,000 clones, around 87% appearing once. The time point is: week 35, safety follow-up. Vaccine doses each comprised 300 ug of mutant IDH1 20-mer peptide, with topical imiquimod. The patients received vaccinations eight times, in weeks 1, 3, 5, 7, 11, 15, 19 and 23. The chain carries TRBV6-4 and TRBJ2-1; 7 positions match TRBD1. This receptor was identified in a man aged 25-45 years with glioma. The sample consisted of PBMCs, taken from a glioma patient whose treatment included an IDH1 peptide vaccine. CDR3 residues: CASSDSGQGVYEQFF. For the CDR3, the DNA is TGTGCCAGCAGTGACTCGGGGCAGGGGGTCTATGAGCAGTTCTTC.